This T cell receptor (beta chain) was identified in a study of identical twins. Study-level results: Alpha sequences that were out-of-frame and twin-shared showed an excess of low generation probability. A lower insertion count was a feature of abundant cord blood beta clonotypes, with no such feature in memory repertoires. Conclusions rested on cross-sectional statistics rather than following the same donors.

Notes on this clonotype: Its matching antigen is unknown.

The CDR3 loop spans 14 amino acids. The V end lost 4 bases, the J end lost 4 bases, and 14 bases lay between the germline ends. CDR1 is DFQATT and CDR2 is SNEGSKA in the germline V gene (reference sequence). A universal primer binding site was introduced by template switching. The final cDNA contained unique molecular identifiers. TCRdb reprocessed the 5' RACE reads with MiXCR, giving one entry per CDR3 protein. This sample has 1.5 million to 2 million distinct CDR3 sequences, with under 35% found just once. The receptor was isolated from a newborn girl in good health. The gene calls are TRBV20-1 and TRBJ1-5; D remains ambiguous. Sequenced: cord blood. CDR3 nucleotide sequence: TGCAGTGCTAAACCGGGAGCCACTAATCAGCCCCAGCATTTT. As protein: CSAKPGATNQPQHF.